The entry below gives a single T cell receptor (beta chain) sequence along with its context. Its antigen is unknown. Cells were stimulated with overlapping HIV-1 Gag 15-mer peptides. Memory cells lacking CD40L and CD69 with high CD45RO were sorted. Donors were HIV-1-infected adults who began suppressive ART during chronic infection. This CDR3 region has 17 residues. Sequencing used immunoSEQ version 4 in survey mode. Each sample used up to 1 ug genomic DNA diluted to 8.5 to 10 ng/uL. Clones were sequenced by immunoSEQ multiplex PCR, and TCRdb holds only the in-frame ones, with some missing. The profile shows about 36,000 clones, 70% to 90% of them singletons. This record belongs to a study of persistence of HIV-infected CD4 T cells. Study-wide results and caveats: Antigen-responding cells were enriched for degenerate expanded CDR3beta sequences.

J is TRBJ2-5 and V is TRBV21-1. TRBV21-1 is described as a pseudogene. This clonotype originated in an adult with HIV. The donor label of this sample is uncertain. The starting material was cultured CD4+ T cells from PBMCs, obtained from a patient who received antiretroviral therapy. CDR3 bases: TGTGCCAGCAGCAAAGCCCCGTCTCTGGGGGTCGAGGAGACCCAGTACTTC. Translating gives CASSKAPSLGVEETQYF.